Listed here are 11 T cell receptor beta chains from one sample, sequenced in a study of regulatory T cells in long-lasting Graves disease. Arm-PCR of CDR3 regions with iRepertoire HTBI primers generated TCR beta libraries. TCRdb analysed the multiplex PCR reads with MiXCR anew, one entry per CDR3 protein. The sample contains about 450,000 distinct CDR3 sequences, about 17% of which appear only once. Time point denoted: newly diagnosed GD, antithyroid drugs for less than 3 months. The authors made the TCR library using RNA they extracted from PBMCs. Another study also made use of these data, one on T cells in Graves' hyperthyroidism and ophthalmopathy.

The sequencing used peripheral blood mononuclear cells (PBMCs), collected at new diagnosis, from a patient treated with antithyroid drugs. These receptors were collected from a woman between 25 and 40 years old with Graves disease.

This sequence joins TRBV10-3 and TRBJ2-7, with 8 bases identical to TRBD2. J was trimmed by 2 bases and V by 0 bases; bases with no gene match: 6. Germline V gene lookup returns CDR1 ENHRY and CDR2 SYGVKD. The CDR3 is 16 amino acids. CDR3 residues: CAISESLTSEAYEQYF. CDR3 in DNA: TGTGCCATCAGTGAGTCTTTGACTAGCGAAGCCTACGAGCAGTACTTC.

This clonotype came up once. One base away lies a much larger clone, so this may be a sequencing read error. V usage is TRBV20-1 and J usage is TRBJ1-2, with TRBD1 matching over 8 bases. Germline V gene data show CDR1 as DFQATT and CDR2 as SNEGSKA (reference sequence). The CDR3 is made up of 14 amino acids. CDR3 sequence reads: CSARTGQGKHGCTF. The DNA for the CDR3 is TGCAGTGCTAGAACTGGACAGGGCAAACATGGCTGCACCTTC.

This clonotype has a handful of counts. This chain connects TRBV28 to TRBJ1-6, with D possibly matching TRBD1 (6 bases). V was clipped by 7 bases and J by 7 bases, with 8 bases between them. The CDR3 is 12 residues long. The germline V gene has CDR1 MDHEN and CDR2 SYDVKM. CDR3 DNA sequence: TGTGCCAGCAAGACAGGCAATTCACCCCTCCACTTT. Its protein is CASKTGNSPLHF.

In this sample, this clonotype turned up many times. CDR3 residues: CSVLEDTQNTEAFF. The CDR3, as DNA: TGCAGTGTTCTGGAAGACACGCAGAACACTGAAGCTTTCTTT. V gene TRBV20-1 combines with J gene TRBJ1-1; no clear D. Germline lookup yields CDR1 DFQATT and CDR2 SNEGSKA (reference sequence). The V end lost 7 bases, the J end lost 1 base, and 16 bases lay between the germline ends. This CDR3 comprises 14 residues.

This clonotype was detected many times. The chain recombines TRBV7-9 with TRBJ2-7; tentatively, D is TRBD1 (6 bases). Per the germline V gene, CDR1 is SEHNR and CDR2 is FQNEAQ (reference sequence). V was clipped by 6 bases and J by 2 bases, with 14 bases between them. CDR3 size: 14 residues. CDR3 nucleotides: TGTGCCAGCAGTACCCTTGGGGGCCCCTACGAGCAGTACTTC. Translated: CASSTLGGPYEQYF. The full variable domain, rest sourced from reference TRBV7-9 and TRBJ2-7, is DTGVSQNPRHKITKRGQNVTFRCDPISEHNRLYWYRQTLGQGPEFLTYFQNEAQLEKSRLLSDRFSAERPKGSFSTLEIQRTEQGDSAMYLCASSTLGGPYEQYFGPGTRLTVT.

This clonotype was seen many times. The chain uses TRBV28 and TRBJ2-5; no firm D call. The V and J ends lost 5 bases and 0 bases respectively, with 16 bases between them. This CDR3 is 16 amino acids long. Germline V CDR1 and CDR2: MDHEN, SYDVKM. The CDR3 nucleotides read TGTGCCAGCAGTCGCAACGTGGCACAGTACCAAGAGACCCAGTACTTC. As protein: CASSRNVAQYQETQYF.

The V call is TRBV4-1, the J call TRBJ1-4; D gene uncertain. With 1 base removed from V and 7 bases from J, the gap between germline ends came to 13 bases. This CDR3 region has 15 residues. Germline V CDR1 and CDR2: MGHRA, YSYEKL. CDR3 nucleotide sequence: TGCGCCAGCAGCCAAGGCAGCGGGCCCCGTGAAAAACTGTTTTTT. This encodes CASSQGSGPREKLFF.

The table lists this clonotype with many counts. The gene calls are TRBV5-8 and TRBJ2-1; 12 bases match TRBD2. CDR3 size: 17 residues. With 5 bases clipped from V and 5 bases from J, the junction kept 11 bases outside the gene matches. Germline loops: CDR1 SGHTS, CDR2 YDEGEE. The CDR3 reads CASRNYGTSGPNNEQFF. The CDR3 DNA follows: TGTGCCAGCAGAAATTACGGGACTAGCGGGCCGAACAATGAGCAGTTCTTC. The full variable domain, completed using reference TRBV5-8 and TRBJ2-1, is EAGVTQSPTHLIKTRGQQATLRCSPISGHTSVYWYQQALGLGLQFLLWYDEGEERNRGNFPPRFSGRQFPNYSSELNVNALELEDSALYLCASRNYGTSGPNNEQFFGPGTRLTVL.

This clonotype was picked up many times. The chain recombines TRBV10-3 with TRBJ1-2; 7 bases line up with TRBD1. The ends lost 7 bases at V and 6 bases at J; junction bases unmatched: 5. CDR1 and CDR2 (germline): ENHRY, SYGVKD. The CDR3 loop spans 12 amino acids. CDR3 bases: TGTGCCATCATGCGAGGGGGCGATGGCTACACCTTC. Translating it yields CAIMRGGDGYTF.

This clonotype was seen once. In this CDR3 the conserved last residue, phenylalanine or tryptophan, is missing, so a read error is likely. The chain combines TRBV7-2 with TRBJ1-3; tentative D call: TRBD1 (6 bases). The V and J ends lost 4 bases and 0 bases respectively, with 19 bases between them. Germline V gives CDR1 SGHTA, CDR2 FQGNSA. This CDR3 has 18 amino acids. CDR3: CASSSGLRQARSGNTIYS. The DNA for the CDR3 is TGTGCCAGCAGCTCAGGTCTCAGACAGGCCCGCTCTGGAAACACCATATATTCT.

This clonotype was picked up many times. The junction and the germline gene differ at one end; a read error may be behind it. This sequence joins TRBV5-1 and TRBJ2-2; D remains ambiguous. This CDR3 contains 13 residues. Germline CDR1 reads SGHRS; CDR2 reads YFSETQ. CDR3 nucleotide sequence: TGTGCCAGCAGCTTGATTCCGGGCGGGGAGCTGTTTTTT. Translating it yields CASSLIPGGELFF.